This paragraph reports one T cell receptor beta chain. The antigen it binds to is not known. No much larger clone is present one base from it, and per-base qualities are unavailable. TCRdb names Illumina NovaSeq 6000 as the instrument used. Using 5'RACE with constant-segment primers, TCRalpha and TCRbeta cDNA libraries were constructed, with sample barcodes and unique molecular identifiers added in the process. RNA was extracted from every sample with Trizol reagent. Library amplification was performed in two PCR steps, and a second sample barcode and Illumina TruSeq adapters were introduced in the second step. Sequencing of the libraries was done on an Illumina NovaSeq, producing 2 x 150 bp paired-end reads. Per the authors' processing: Demultiplexing of reads and collapsing into UMI-guided consensus sequences were performed with migec v1.2.7. Using mixcr v2.1.11, UMI consensuses were aligned to TRA and TRB V and J templates and then assembled into clonotypes. Clonotypes were classified as expanded or contracted when called significant by both edgeR and NoisET, with noise models trained on biological replicates. edgeR calls used a false discovery rate-adjusted p below 0.01 and a log2 fold-change threshold of 1. PCA with hierarchical clustering of max-normalized trajectories of the 1000 most abundant clonotypes was used as exploratory dynamics analysis. Each responding clone was given a CD4 or CD8 phenotype based on the CD4+ and CD8+ repertoires, which had been sequenced separately. In-frame beta chains were kept once TCRdb had trimmed the public reads at Q25 with fastp and called clones with MiXCR. Rows with a matching CDR3 protein are joined into one entry that keeps the most common DNA and genes. Here the V and J calls rest on TCRdb's processing, not on the authors' analysis. This sample has fewer than 140,000 distinct CDR3 sequences in its table, and roughly 12% of those were observed once. The ten top clones hold more than 25% of the sample.

The record originates from a study of T-cell memory formation after mild COVID-19 (TCRdb year 2021). In terms of the full investigation: Most TCR sequence clusters were specific to one of the two donors. Longitudinal TCRalpha and TCRbeta repertoire sequencing tracked T-cell clones expanding and contracting after mild COVID-19 in a couple of donors. Two young, previously healthy adult volunteers made up the cohort, one male and one female.

The research as a whole found: Some responding clones were found in pre-infection memory, which suggests that pre-existing cross-reactive memory T cells took part in the SARS-CoV-2 response. Only a couple of mild cases were covered in the study, and larger cohorts including severe cases with pre-infection samples were considered necessary. Contracting CD4+ clones appeared mostly in the CM and EM memory subsets, whereas CD8+ clones were enriched in EMRA. Clones contracting from day 15 to 85 had balanced CD4/CD8 phenotypes, while a second wave expanding from day 15 to 37 was biased towards CD4+. Whether the second-wave clones peaking on day 37 were SARS-CoV-2 specific was not confirmed.

Ficoll-Paque density gradient centrifugation was used to isolate PBMCs. The specimen sequenced was PBMCs or a T cell subset sorted from them (not recorded which). The receptor was isolated from an adult woman who had mild COVID-19 (a few samples of this study predate the infection). The sample titles of this study are shuffled in the database, so cell type and time point are left out; the donor was told from shared clones.

The DNA reads TGTGCCTGGATGACAGGGGCGCTGACTGAAGCTTTCTTT. This translates into CAWMTGALTEAFF. The V and J segments used are TRBV30 and TRBJ1-1; 8 junctional bases match TRBD1. The CDR3 holds 13 amino acids from the cysteine to the phenylalanine. Kept here is only the CDR3 DNA, which spans 39 bases and is read in frame from base 1. CDR1 GTSNPN and CDR2 SVGIG were looked up in the germline V gene (reference sequence). For this chain, trimming is 4 bases at the V end and 5 bases at the J end, and the number of junction bases without a gene match is 6.